Reported below is one T cell receptor (beta chain). As yet, its antigen is unknown. This CDR3 has 14 amino acids. Trimming pared 7 bases from V and 3 bases from J, leaving 13 bases between. Germline assignment: CDR1 LNHDA and CDR2 SQIVND (reference sequence). The method was immunoSEQ multiplex PCR; TCRdb's version includes in-frame clones alone and lacks a portion of them. The sample contains roughly 150,000 clones, around nine tenths of which appear only once. This sample is drawn from a study of T cell responses to AZD1222 COVID-19 vaccine. Regarding the study as a whole: At baseline, just a handful of AZD1222 recipients tested seropositive.

This TCR derives from an adult who had recovered from COVID-19. Sequences were derived from peripheral blood, sampled after recovery from COVID-19. The chain has TRBV19 and TRBJ1-3; no definite D call. The CDR3 is CASKEGNGGNTIYF. DNA for the CDR3: TGTGCCAGTAAGGAGGGCAACGGTGGAAACACCATATATTTT.